These 27 T cell receptor beta chains share one sample of origin, sequenced in a study of vaccination and CD4 T cells after COVID-19. With the Oncomine TCR Beta short-read assay, DNA from cultured CD4+ T cells was sequenced. TCRdb re-analysed the PCR reads in MiXCR, keeping a single row per CDR3 protein. The sample holds around 17,000 distinct CDR3 sequences, 65% to 80% seen once. What these receptors recognize is not known. Sample treatment: approximately 9-day PBMC culture with coronavirus spike peptide pools or control peptides (ViraFEST assay). Source material: CD4+ T cells from blood, cultured in vitro. These receptors all stem from a human donor who had recovered from COVID-19.

This clonotype was recorded only once. DNA for the CDR3: TGTGCCAGCAGCTTAACACCCTCCTACGAGCAGTACTTC. This gives the protein CASSLTPSYEQYF. The J gene is TRBJ2-7, the V gene TRBV7-9; no clear D gene. The CDR3 spans 13 residues. V lost 2 bases and J lost 0, with 5 bases in between. From germline, CDR1 is SEHNR and CDR2 FQNEAQ (reference sequence).

This clonotype appeared a few times. J is TRBJ2-1 and V is TRBV24-1; TRBD2 matches 14 bases. The CDR3 sequence is 18 residues long. Germline CDR1 reads KGHDR; CDR2 reads SFDVKD. V trimming: 4 bases; J trimming: 4 bases; junction bases outside the gene matches: 8. CDR3 nucleotides: TGTGCCACCAGTGACCCTCGACTAGCGGGAGGGGGGTACAATGAGCAGTTCTTC. Translated, it gives CATSDPRLAGGGYNEQFF.

In its sample, this clonotype was seen a few times. This CDR3 reads CASSEYRGAETQYF. Written as DNA, the CDR3 is TGTGCCAGCAGTGAATATAGGGGAGCAGAGACCCAGTACTTC. The gene calls are TRBV2 and TRBJ2-5, with D perhaps TRBD1 or TRBD2 (5 bases each). Germline CDR1 is SNHLY and CDR2 is FYNNEI. The CDR3 spans 14 residues. Trimming removed 2 bases at V and 4 bases at J, with 11 bases between.

J is TRBJ2-7 and V is TRBV9; tentative D call: TRBD2 (6 bases). The CDR3 runs to 15 residues. Per germline, CDR1 SGDLS and CDR2 YYNGEE. Trimming cost V 4 bases and J 5 bases, with 19 bases left between them. The CDR3 region has the DNA TGTGCCAGCAGCCCCCGCACTGGGCCGGGGGACGAGCAGTACTTC. Its translation: CASSPRTGPGDEQYF.

The rearrangement joins TRBV20-1 to TRBJ2-3; 11 positions match TRBD2. The CDR3 has 15 residues. The V gene end was trimmed by 0 bases and the J gene end by 5 bases; junction bases not matched to a gene: 4. Looked up from germline, CDR1 is DFQATT and CDR2 is SNEGSKA (reference sequence). The DNA of the CDR3 is TGCAGTGCTAGAGATTGGCTAGCGGGGGGAGATACGCAGTATTTT. Translation gives CSARDWLAGGDTQYF.

The rearrangement uses TRBV11-3 and TRBJ1-2; no definite D call. The CDR3 extends over 14 amino acids. Germline CDR1 SGHNT, CDR2 YENEEA. V gave up 0 bases and J gave up 1 base, with 6 bases separating them. DNA of the CDR3: TGTGCCAGCAGCTTAGATACACATAACTATGGCTACACCTTC. Protein product: CASSLDTHNYGYTF.

The V and J genes are TRBV6-1 and TRBJ1-1; TRBD1 matches 7 bases. V dropped 5 bases and J dropped 0; count of bases not matched to a gene: 3. Looked up from germline, CDR1 is MNHNS and CDR2 is SASEGT. This CDR3 is built from 14 residues. This CDR3 reads CASSIQGLNTEAFF. The CDR3 DNA reads TGTGCCAGCAGTATACAGGGGCTGAACACTGAAGCTTTCTTT.

CDR3 sequence (DNA): TGCGCCAGCAGCCAAGGGGGAACAGGGGTTTCCTACGAGCAGTACTTC. Protein product: CASSQGGTGVSYEQYF. J is TRBJ2-7 and V is TRBV4-1, with 7 bases matching TRBD1. Germline values: CDR1 MGHRA, CDR2 YSYEKL. This CDR3 is 16 amino acids long. V lost 1 base and J lost 1; bases outside the gene matches: 7.

The chain couples TRBV7-9 to TRBJ2-3; no clear D. The CDR3 contains 11 residues. Germline loops: CDR1 SEHNR, CDR2 FQNEAQ (reference sequence). V gave up 6 bases and J gave up 7 bases, with 8 bases separating them. The CDR3 loop is CASSSLYTQYF. The CDR3 DNA follows: TGTGCCAGCAGTTCTCTTTATACGCAGTATTTT.

This clonotype has a handful of counts. The chain couples TRBV15 to TRBJ1-5, with D unclear. This CDR3 has 13 residues. V was clipped by 0 bases and J by 6 bases, with 6 bases between them. Germline lookup yields CDR1 LNHNV and CDR2 YYDKDF (reference sequence). CDR3: CATSREGTQPQHF. CDR3 nucleotide sequence: TGTGCCACCAGCAGAGAGGGTACTCAGCCCCAGCATTTT.

The chain has TRBV11-2 and TRBJ2-1, with D perhaps matching TRBD1 or TRBD2 (6 bases each). The CDR3 is 15 amino acids. Trimming took 5 bases from V and 10 from J, leaving 21 bases between them. Germline values: CDR1 SGHAT, CDR2 FQNNGV. Written as DNA, the CDR3 is TGTGCCAGCAGCCCTATGGGGGGCCGCTCCGAAGAGCAGTTCTTC. It encodes CASSPMGGRSEEQFF.

J is TRBJ2-5 and V is TRBV6-1; D might be TRBD2 (5 bases). Germline V lookup: CDR1 MNHNS, CDR2 SASEGT. The CDR3 has 13 residues. V lost 7 bases, J lost 1 base, and 10 bases lay in between. The CDR3 DNA sequence: TGTGCCAGCAAAAAAGGGAGCCAAGAGACCCAGTACTTC. Its translation: CASKKGSQETQYF.

The genes are TRBV19 and TRBJ1-2, with D tentatively TRBD1 (5 bases). Per germline, CDR1 LNHDA and CDR2 SQIVND (reference sequence). The CDR3 has 12 residues. V gave up 7 bases and J gave up 4 bases, with 10 bases separating them. The CDR3 reads CASTDSPYGYTF. CDR3 bases: TGTGCCAGTACCGACAGTCCCTATGGCTACACCTTC.

The CDR3 is CASSPPPNRDTEAFF. Here the CDR3 DNA reads TGTGCCAGCAGCCCACCCCCCAACAGGGATACTGAAGCTTTCTTT. The rearrangement uses TRBV7-2 and TRBJ1-1, with D possibly being TRBD1 (6 bases). The CDR3 has 15 residues. V lost 5 bases and J lost 5, with 18 bases in between. CDR1 and CDR2 (germline): SGHTA, FQGNSA.

The chain's CDR3 is CASSSGFAEAFF. The DNA for the CDR3 is TGTGCCAGCAGCTCAGGGTTCGCTGAAGCTTTCTTT. The V and J genes are TRBV11-3 and TRBJ1-1; D possibly corresponds to TRBD1 (5 bases). Germline lookup yields CDR1 SGHNT and CDR2 YENEEA. V gave up 4 bases and J gave up 6 bases, with 9 bases separating them. The CDR3 spans 12 residues.

The rearrangement links TRBV30 to TRBJ1-5; TRBD1 agrees at 10 bases. Looked up from germline, CDR1 is GTSNPN and CDR2 is SVGIG (reference sequence). The CDR3 consists of 12 residues. V was pared by 5 bases and J by 5 bases, with 0 bases of the junction left unmatched. The CDR3: CAWGQGDQPQHF. CDR3 in DNA: TGTGCCTGGGGACAGGGGGATCAGCCCCAGCATTTT.

The V call is TRBV7-2, the J call TRBJ2-2, with no clear D. V lost 5 bases and J 1 base, leaving 5 bases between the germline ends. Germline V lookup: CDR1 SGHTA, CDR2 FQGNSA. The CDR3 is made up of 13 amino acids. CDR3 bases: TGTGCCAGCAGCACTCTGAACACCGGGGAGCTGTTTTTT. Its protein product is CASSTLNTGELFF.

CDR3 DNA: TGTGCCAGCAGCGTCTACAATGAGCAGTTCTTC. It yields the protein CASSVYNEQFF. The rearrangement uses TRBV7-9 and TRBJ2-1, with D unresolved. The CDR3 runs to 11 residues. The V end was cut by 5 bases, the J end by 3 bases, with 2 bases between. The germline V gene has CDR1 SEHNR and CDR2 FQNEAQ (reference sequence).

This chain links TRBV7-9 with TRBJ1-2; D not resolved. The CDR3 is made up of 16 amino acids. Looked up from germline, CDR1 is SEHNR and CDR2 is FQNEAQ (reference sequence). The V gene lost 5 bases and the J gene lost 2 bases, with 18 bases spanning the gap. The CDR3 region is CASSPHTRVANYGYTF. CDR3 sequence (DNA): TGTGCCAGCAGCCCCCACACTCGGGTAGCCAACTATGGCTACACCTTC.

The chain recombines TRBV5-1 with TRBJ1-6, with D maybe TRBD1 (6 bases). Germline assignment: CDR1 SGHRS and CDR2 YFSETQ. The length of the CDR3 is 15 residues. Trimming took off 0 bases at V and 9 bases at J, with 13 bases between the two ends. CDR3 DNA sequence: TGCGCCAGCAGCTTGGGTTTCAGGGGAGGTTCACCCCTCCACTTT. As protein: CASSLGFRGGSPLHF.

The chain recombines TRBV20-1 with TRBJ2-2; tentatively, D is TRBD1 or TRBD2 (5 bases each). Trimming pared 3 bases from V and 0 bases from J, leaving 8 bases between. This CDR3 is built from 14 residues. Germline-derived CDR1 and CDR2 are DFQATT and SNEGSKA (reference sequence). The CDR3 DNA sequence: TGCAGTGCTAGCTGGGGGTCGAACACCGGGGAGCTGTTTTTT. Translating gives CSASWGSNTGELFF.

V usage is TRBV7-9 and J usage is TRBJ2-1; 10 bases are shared with TRBD2. Unmatched junction bases numbered 6, after V lost 4 bases and J lost 9 bases. The CDR3 has 14 amino acids. CDR1 is SEHNR, CDR2 FQNEAQ, per germline (reference sequence). The CDR3 reads CASSSLAGTREQFF. The CDR3 region has the DNA TGTGCCAGCAGCTCACTAGCGGGAACGCGTGAGCAGTTCTTC.

This clonotype was seen only a few times. The CDR3 is CASRWDEGPNGYTF. The CDR3 nucleotides read TGTGCCAGCAGATGGGACGAGGGGCCTAATGGCTACACCTTC. The genes are TRBV6-1 and TRBJ1-2, with D possibly being TRBD1 (5 bases). The ends were cut back, 6 bases at V and 6 bases at J, with 17 bases in the middle. In germline, CDR1 is MNHNS, CDR2 SASEGT. The CDR3 extends over 14 amino acids.

This clonotype was detected a few times. The chain has TRBV5-1 and TRBJ1-5, with D uncertain. Trimming shortened V by 1 base and J by 14 bases, and 16 bases separated the two germline ends. The CDR3 loop spans 13 amino acids. Germline loops: CDR1 SGHRS, CDR2 YFSETQ. The CDR3 region is CASSLSSTSPKHF. CDR3 sequence (DNA): TGCGCCAGCAGCTTGTCATCGACATCTCCAAAGCATTTT. Together with reference TRBV5-1 and TRBJ1-5, the CDR3 gives the full variable domain: KAGVTQTPRYLIKTRGQQVTLSCSPISGHRSVSWYQQTPGQGLQFLFEYFSETQRNKGNFPGRFSGRQFSNSRSEMNVSTLELGDSALYLCASSLSSTSPKHFGDGTRLSIL.

This clonotype has only a few counts. The gene calls are TRBV7-9 and TRBJ1-1; no definite D call. Germline loops: CDR1 SEHNR, CDR2 FQNEAQ (reference sequence). The CDR3 runs 14 residues. Trimming removed 2 bases from V and 1 base from J, with 8 bases in between. CDR3 region: CASSLNSPNTEAFF. CDR3 sequence (DNA): TGTGCCAGCAGCTTAAACAGCCCGAACACTGAAGCTTTCTTT. Filled out from reference TRBV7-9 and TRBJ1-1, the complete variable domain reads DTGVSQNPRHKITKRGQNVTFRCDPISEHNRLYWYRQTLGQGPEFLTYFQNEAQLEKSRLLSDRFSAERPKGSFSTLEIQRTEQGDSAMYLCASSLNSPNTEAFFGQGTRLTVV.

This clonotype was detected only a few times. The CDR3 spells CASSLGITGGGNEQYF. DNA for the CDR3: TGTGCCAGCAGCTTAGGGATCACAGGGGGCGGGAACGAGCAGTACTTC. This chain connects TRBV11-3 to TRBJ2-7, with 9 bases matching TRBD1. The germline V gene has CDR1 SGHNT and CDR2 YENEEA. The trim removed 1 base at V and 5 bases at J, leaving 9 bases unmatched. This CDR3 spans 16 amino acids.

The chain couples TRBV21-1 to TRBJ2-5; the table's D call, TRBD2, has no DNA check behind it. TRBV21-1 is flagged as a pseudogene. The CDR3 is 16 amino acids. CDR3 in amino acids: CASSKGIGTSQETRYF. DNA of the CDR3: TGTGCCAGCAGCAAGGGAATTGGGACTAGCCAAGAGACCCGGTACTTC.